This T cell receptor (beta chain) appears in the sequencing data of a study of blood T cells in healthy people across ages. It was with a sample-barcoded 5' primer and a J-beta primer mix that a second PCR of about 6 to 12 cycles was run. The study obtained at least 3 million CDR3-containing paired-end reads from every sample. TCRdb analysed the 5' RACE reads with MiXCR anew, one entry per CDR3 protein. The sample lists about 680,000 distinct CDR3 sequences, 49% occurring once. This clonotype appeared once. Its antigen is still unknown. The germline V gene encodes CDR1 MNHEY and CDR2 SVGEGT. The CDR3 is 12 residues long. Trimming pared 2 bases from V and 11 bases from J, leaving 10 bases between. Isolation recovered at least 6 million PBMCs from every sample. Findings of the study overall: Among long-lived donors, naive CD4+ cells were more numerous and diversity higher than in aged donors. The lack of PBMC sorting stopped any conclusive naive versus antigen-experienced comparison.

This receptor was obtained from a woman aged 60-70 years in good health. The specimen was blood. J is TRBJ1-5 and V is TRBV6-2 or TRBV6-3; no definite D call. CDR3 residues: CASSYADKAQHF. The DNA for the CDR3 is TGTGCCAGCAGTTACGCTGATAAAGCCCAGCATTTT.